This T cell receptor (beta chain) originates from a study of regulatory T cells in long-lasting Graves disease. Study context: Graves' patients, diagnosed recently, had received antithyroid drugs under 3 months. Study findings and constraints: Accuracy might have suffered from few samples. TRBV28, TRBJ1-2 and TRBJ2-5 emerged as the favored segments in persistent disease.

This clonotype was detected many times. What it binds is not known. Looked up from germline, CDR1 is MNHEY and CDR2 is SVGAGI. The CDR3 loop spans 16 amino acids. After removal of 2 bases from V and 3 bases from J, the junction contained 8 bases not matched to a gene. The time point denotes: newly diagnosed GD, antithyroid drugs for less than 3 months. Extracted RNA from PBMCs served as the source of the TCR library. Arm-PCR of CDR3 regions with iRepertoire HTBI primers generated TCR beta libraries. TCRdb re-derived calls from the multiplex PCR reads in MiXCR, one entry per CDR3 protein. The sample has around 330,000 distinct CDR3 sequences, under 20% seen once.

Sequencing used peripheral blood mononuclear cells (PBMCs), obtained at new diagnosis, from a patient treated with antithyroid drugs. J is TRBJ1-1 and V is TRBV6-5; 8 nucleotides align to TRBD1. The source is a female donor with Graves disease. The DNA of the CDR3 is TGTGCCAGCAGTTACCCAGGGGGCGCTTCGGACACTGAAGCTTTCTTT. Protein sequence: CASSYPGGASDTEAFF.